These 15 T cell receptor beta chains were sequenced from one sample in a study of blood T cell repertoires in COVID-19. Profiling relied on immunoSEQ multiplex PCR, and the TCRdb table lists in-frame clones only, not all of them. The sample lists around 130,000 clones, 88% seen once, with roughly 2.5% in the top ten. Sequenced input: peripheral blood. The receptors stem from a human donor with COVID-19, enrolled during active disease. The donor label of this sample is uncertain.

This chain uses TRBV29-1 with TRBJ2-3; D perhaps matches TRBD1 (6 bases). Trimming took off 3 bases at V and 4 bases at J, with 17 bases between the two ends. The CDR3 is 15 amino acids. The germline V gene encodes CDR1 SQVTM and CDR2 ANQGSEA. CDR3 bases: TGCAGCGTTGATGGGTTCCAGGGGACGCCAGATACGCAGTATTTT. This translates into CSVDGFQGTPDTQYF.

The chain has TRBV3-1 (or the pseudogene TRBV3-2) and TRBJ2-1; 7 positions agree with TRBD2. The CDR3 covers 15 residues. Germline-derived CDR1 and CDR2 are LGHDT and YNNKEL (reference sequence). The junction had 7 bases not matched to a gene; V was cut back by 5 bases and J by 3 bases. The CDR3 nucleotides are TGTGCCAGCAGCTCAGCGGGGCAACTCTACAATGAGCAGTTCTTC. Protein: CASSSAGQLYNEQFF.

This clone was seen a single time. J is TRBJ2-7 and V is TRBV6-5, with 9 bases that match TRBD1. Trimming at V came to 4 bases and at J to 6 bases, leaving 7 bases not matched to a gene. The V gene's germline CDR1 is MNHEY and CDR2 SVGAGI. The CDR3 is 14 residues long. The CDR3 DNA is TGTGCCAGCAGTTCGGGACAGGGTTTTAGCGAGCAGTACTTC. Its protein is CASSSGQGFSEQYF.

The chain joins TRBV7-9 to TRBJ1-2; TRBD1 is a possible D gene (6 bases). Germline values: CDR1 SEHNR, CDR2 FQNEAQ (reference sequence). The germline V and J ends were trimmed by 3 bases and 8 bases, with 10 bases remaining between them. The CDR3 length is 12 residues. The CDR3 coding sequence is TGTGCCAGCAGCTTCCTGCAGGGGGGCTACACCTTC. It is translated as CASSFLQGGYTF. Full variable domain (missing parts from reference TRBV7-9 and TRBJ1-2): DTGVSQNPRHKITKRGQNVTFRCDPISEHNRLYWYRQTLGQGPEFLTYFQNEAQLEKSRLLSDRFSAERPKGSFSTLEIQRTEQGDSAMYLCASSFLQGGYTFGSGTRLTVV.

The V gene is TRBV7-9, the J gene TRBJ1-5; D uncertain. CDR1 and CDR2 (germline): SEHNR, FQNEAQ (reference sequence). This CDR3 has 17 amino acids. V was trimmed by 1 base and J by 1 base, leaving 14 bases between them. This CDR3 is CASSLGPRGKSNQPQHF. The DNA of the CDR3 is TGTGCCAGCAGCTTAGGGCCCAGAGGAAAAAGCAATCAGCCCCAGCATTTT.

The chain links TRBV10-3 to TRBJ1-2, with 10 bases matching TRBD1. The V gene's germline CDR1 is ENHRY and CDR2 SYGVKD. The CDR3 is 18 residues long. V trimming: 4 bases; J trimming: 0 bases; junction bases outside the gene matches: 11. The CDR3 here is CAISADRGARSTNYGYTF. The CDR3 nucleotides read TGTGCCATCAGTGCGGACAGGGGGGCGCGGAGTACTAACTATGGCTACACCTTC.

The rearrangement uses TRBV5-6 and TRBJ1-5, with D perhaps matching TRBD1 (5 bases). Per the germline V gene, CDR1 is SGHDT and CDR2 is YYEEEE. The CDR3 length is 14 residues. Trimming removed 0 bases from V and 5 bases from J, with 9 bases in between. The CDR3: CASSLGLRDQPQHF. Written as DNA, the CDR3 is TGTGCCAGCAGCTTGGGACTCAGGGATCAGCCCCAGCATTTT.

V is TRBV5-1 and J is TRBJ2-1; possible D gene TRBD2, 6 bases. Per germline, CDR1 SGHRS and CDR2 YFSETQ. V was shortened by 4 bases and J by 2 bases, with 16 bases between the two germline ends. This CDR3 has 16 amino acids. DNA of the CDR3: TGCGCCAGCAGCCCGACCTCTAGCGCTACCTACAATGAGCAGTTCTTC. Amino acid sequence: CASSPTSSATYNEQFF.

This chain joins TRBV9 and TRBJ2-3; 8 bases fit TRBD2. The CDR3 covers 16 residues. With 0 bases clipped from V and 2 bases from J, the junction kept 5 bases outside the gene matches. Germline V gene sequence: CDR1 SGDLS, CDR2 YYNGEE. The CDR3 nucleotides read TGTGCCAGCAGCGTAGCTAGTAGCGGGGTCACAGATACGCAGTATTTT. This gives the protein CASSVASSGVTDTQYF.

The rearrangement joins TRBV5-1 to TRBJ1-1; D gene ambiguous. Germline CDR1 reads SGHRS; CDR2 reads YFSETQ. This CDR3 spans 12 amino acids. Trimming cost V 3 bases and J 5 bases, with 8 bases left between them. CDR3 DNA: TGCGCCAGCAGCTACGACGGGACTGAAGCTTTCTTT. The encoded protein is CASSYDGTEAFF.

This clone was counted only a few times. The J gene is TRBJ1-1, the V gene TRBV7-9; TRBD1 might be the D (6 bases). The ends were cut back, 3 bases at V and 9 bases at J, with 8 bases in the middle. CDR1 and CDR2 (germline): SEHNR, FQNEAQ (reference sequence). The CDR3 extends over 11 amino acids. The CDR3 sequence: CASSFGQKAFF. The CDR3 DNA reads as TGTGCCAGCAGCTTCGGACAGAAAGCTTTCTTT.

The chain links TRBV6-4 to TRBJ1-2; unclear D gene. Between the trimmed V and J ends, which lost 6 bases and 7 bases, there was a span of 12 bases. CDR3 length equals 12 residues. CDR1 and CDR2 from the germline V gene are MRHNA and SNTAGT. Here the CDR3 DNA reads TGTGCCAGCAGGCCCTCGGGAGGTGGCTACACCTTC. Its protein product is CASRPSGGGYTF.

The J gene is TRBJ2-2, the V gene TRBV7-3; no clear D gene. CDR1 and CDR2 from the germline V gene are SGHTA and FQGTGA. This CDR3 has 16 amino acids. V gave up 2 bases and J gave up 3 bases, with 13 bases separating them. The CDR3 reads CASSLGPNGDTGELFF. The DNA of the CDR3 is TGTGCCAGCAGCTTAGGGCCGAATGGTGACACCGGGGAGCTGTTTTTT.

This clone has a single count. This chain links TRBV5-1 with TRBJ2-1; 10 bases line up with TRBD1. Looked up from germline, CDR1 is SGHRS and CDR2 is YFSETQ. This CDR3 has 16 residues. V trimming: 7 bases; J trimming: 7 bases; junction bases outside the gene matches: 14. CDR3 region: CASQGVPGQGRNEQFF. CDR3 bases: TGCGCCAGCCAAGGCGTCCCGGGACAGGGGAGGAATGAGCAGTTCTTC.

The chain uses TRBV6-5 and TRBJ1-2; the D is unclear. The CDR3 contains 14 residues. Per the germline V gene, CDR1 is MNHEY and CDR2 is SVGAGI. Trimming cost V 6 bases and J 7 bases, with 18 bases left between them. In DNA form, the CDR3 reads TGTGCCAGCAGCCTTTCTCCGGAGCGGGGTGGCTACACCTTC. Protein: CASSLSPERGGYTF.